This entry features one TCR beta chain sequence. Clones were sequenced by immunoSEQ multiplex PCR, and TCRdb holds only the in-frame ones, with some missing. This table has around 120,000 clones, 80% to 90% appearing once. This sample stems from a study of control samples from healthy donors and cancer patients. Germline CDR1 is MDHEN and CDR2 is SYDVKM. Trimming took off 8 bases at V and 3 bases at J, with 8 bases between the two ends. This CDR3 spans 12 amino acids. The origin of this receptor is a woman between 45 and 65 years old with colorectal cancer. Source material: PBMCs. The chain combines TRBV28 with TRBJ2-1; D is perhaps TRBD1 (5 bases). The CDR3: CASGARYNEQFF. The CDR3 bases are TGTGCCAGCGGGGCCCGCTACAATGAGCAGTTCTTC.